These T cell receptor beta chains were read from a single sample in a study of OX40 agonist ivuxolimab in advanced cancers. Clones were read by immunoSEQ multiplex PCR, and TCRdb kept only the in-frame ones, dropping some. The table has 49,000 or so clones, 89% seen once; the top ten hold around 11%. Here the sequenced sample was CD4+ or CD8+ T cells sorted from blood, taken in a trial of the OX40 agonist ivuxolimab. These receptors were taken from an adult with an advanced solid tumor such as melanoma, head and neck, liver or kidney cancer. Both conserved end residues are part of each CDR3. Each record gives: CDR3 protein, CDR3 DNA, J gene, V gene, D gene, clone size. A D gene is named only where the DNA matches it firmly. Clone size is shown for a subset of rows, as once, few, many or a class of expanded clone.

cdr3_aa: CASRLTVNTEAFF
cdr3_nt: TGTGCCAGCAGGTTGACGGTGAACACTGAAGCTTTCTTT
j_call: TRBJ1-1
v_call: TRBV5-5
d_call: NA
clone_size: once

cdr3_aa: CSAAGETSSYEQYF
cdr3_nt: TGCAGCGCCGCCGGGGAGACCAGCTCCTACGAGCAGTACTTC
j_call: TRBJ2-7
v_call: TRBV29-1
d_call: NA
clone_size: NA

cdr3_aa: CASSFHPKNTEAFF
cdr3_nt: TGTGCCAGCAGCTTTCATCCGAAGAACACTGAAGCTTTCTTT
j_call: TRBJ1-1
v_call: TRBV5-6
d_call: NA
clone_size: few

cdr3_aa: CASSSRGAGPQHF
cdr3_nt: TGTGCCAGCAGTTCTAGGGGTGCTGGGCCCCAGCATTTT
j_call: TRBJ1-5
v_call: TRBV27
d_call: NA
clone_size: NA

cdr3_aa: CASSSSEAFF
cdr3_nt: TGTGCCAGTAGTTCCTCTGAAGCTTTCTTT
j_call: TRBJ1-1
v_call: TRBV19
d_call: NA
clone_size: NA

cdr3_aa: CASSSGTYEQYF
cdr3_nt: TGTGCCAGCAGCTCTGGTACCTACGAGCAGTACTTC
j_call: TRBJ2-7
v_call: TRBV5-4
d_call: NA
clone_size: NA

cdr3_aa: CASSPAGEAGNTIYF
cdr3_nt: TGTGCCAGCAGCCCGGCAGGGGAGGCTGGAAACACCATATATTTT
j_call: TRBJ1-3
v_call: TRBV7-9
d_call: NA
clone_size: NA

cdr3_aa: CASSDSLNTEAFF
cdr3_nt: TGTGCCAGCAGTGACTCACTGAACACTGAAGCTTTCTTT
j_call: TRBJ1-1
v_call: TRBV6-4
d_call: NA
clone_size: NA

cdr3_aa: CASSPIQGSEQYF
cdr3_nt: TGTGCCAGCAGCCCAATACAGGGATCCGAGCAGTACTTC
j_call: TRBJ2-7
v_call: TRBV27
d_call: NA
clone_size: NA

cdr3_aa: CASSLLGGTNTEAFF
cdr3_nt: TGTGCCAGCAGCTTACTTGGGGGCACGAACACTGAAGCTTTCTTT
j_call: TRBJ1-1
v_call: TRBV7-9
d_call: NA
clone_size: NA

cdr3_aa: CASSGPGQGAPEAFF
cdr3_nt: TGTGCCAGCAGCGGGCCGGGACAGGGGGCTCCCGAAGCTTTCTTT
j_call: TRBJ1-1
v_call: TRBV7-9
d_call: TRBD1
clone_size: NA